This T cell receptor beta chain comes out of a study of T cell clones after liver transplantation. Study conclusions and caveats: Post-transplant, graft-donor-reactive CD4 TCRbeta sequences in blood dropped significantly in most of the 8 subjects.

V gave up 6 bases and J gave up 2 bases, with 9 bases separating them. The CDR3 contains 13 residues. Germline CDR1 reads SNHLY; CDR2 reads FYNNEI. Repertoires were generated with immunoSEQ multiplex PCR, while TCRdb's copy carries only in-frame clones and drops some. Here the sample spans about 72,000 clones, about nine tenths being singletons. Notes on this clone: No antigen is known for it.

The TCR comes from a human donor who received a liver transplant. The rearrangement links TRBV2 to TRBJ2-3; D remains unclear. The material was CD4+ T cells from blood, obtained before liver transplant. The CDR3 protein is CASSPRHTDTQYF. CDR3 in DNA: TGTGCCAGCAGCCCTCGACACACAGATACGCAGTATTTT.